These 20 T cell receptor beta chains originate from one sample sequenced in a study of CD4 T cells in relation to SARS-CoV-2 and coronaviruses. CD4+ T cells from unexposed donors were obtained before the COVID-19 pandemic (2011-2018). CD4+ T cells were isolated from the cells after around eleven days of culture. No cognate antigen is known for these TCRs. Method: immunoSEQ multiplex PCR; TCRdb's copy keeps in-frame clones and lacks some. The sample yields about 21,000 clones, about 80% seen once. Specimen: CD4+ T cells from PBMCs, cultured in vitro. These TCRs come from a human donor in good health.

The chain carries TRBV6-5 and TRBJ2-3; 9 nucleotides match TRBD2. V lost 2 bases and J lost 8; bases outside the gene matches: 5. The CDR3 extends over 14 amino acids. Germline V gives CDR1 MNHEY, CDR2 SVGAGI. As DNA, the CDR3 is TGTGCCAGCAGTTACGGCGGACTAGCGCCTACGCAGTATTTT. Encoded protein: CASSYGGLAPTQYF.

This sequence joins TRBV20-1 and TRBJ2-7; maybe TRBD2 (5 bases). Trimming removed 3 bases from V and 5 bases from J, with 14 bases in between. The CDR3 has 13 amino acids. In germline, CDR1 is DFQATT, CDR2 SNEGSKA (reference sequence). The CDR3 nucleotides are TGCAGTGCTAGTCTCACTAGGACGAACGAGCAGTACTTC. This gives the protein CSASLTRTNEQYF.

The chain has TRBV6-1 and TRBJ2-5; D unclear. From germline, CDR1 is MNHNS and CDR2 SASEGT. The CDR3 spans 15 residues. Trimming removed 0 bases from V and 1 base from J, with 9 bases in between. The CDR3 region has the DNA TGTGCCAGCAGTGAAGCGCACGGAGTCCAAGAGACCCAGTACTTC. Protein: CASSEAHGVQETQYF.

This chain connects TRBV19 to TRBJ2-7; D possibly uses TRBD1 or TRBD2 (5 bases each). CDR1 is LNHDA and CDR2 is SQIVND in the germline V gene (reference sequence). The CDR3 contains 13 residues. V lost 4 bases and J lost 5, with 12 bases in between. The CDR3 region has the DNA TGTGCCAGTAGTACCCGGGACCGCAACGAGCAGTACTTC. This gives the protein CASSTRDRNEQYF.

The chain couples TRBV12-3 or TRBV12-4 to TRBJ2-7; D is unclear. The CDR3 length is 13 residues. Trimming shortened V by 5 bases and J by 0 bases, and 8 bases separated the two germline ends. CDR3: CASSRRRSYEQYF. The CDR3 nucleotides are TGTGCCAGCAGTCGCCGCCGCTCCTACGAGCAGTACTTC.

The chain joins TRBV6-5 to TRBJ2-2; 8 nucleotides agree with TRBD1. Germline V gene lookup returns CDR1 MNHEY and CDR2 SVGAGI. Germline trimming cut 2 bases from V and 1 base from J; bases unmatched to any gene: 3. This CDR3 is built from 16 residues. CDR3 amino acids: CASSYQGQGNTGELFF. The CDR3 nucleotides read TGTGCCAGCAGTTACCAAGGACAGGGGAACACCGGGGAGCTGTTTTTT.

This clone has only a few counts. The chain carries TRBV2 and TRBJ2-2, with 15 bases that match TRBD2. The CDR3 sequence is 15 residues long. V gave up 7 bases and J gave up 5 bases; unmatched junction bases: 2. The germline CDR1 and CDR2 sequences are SNHLY and FYNNEI. CDR3 sequence (DNA): TGTGCCAGCAAAGGACTAGCGGGAGGGACCGGGGAGCTGTTTTTT. It encodes CASKGLAGGTGELFF.

The chain has TRBV5-1 and TRBJ1-4; possibly TRBD1 for D (6 bases). CDR1 is SGHRS, CDR2 YFSETQ, per germline. The CDR3 totals 15 residues. V shed 4 bases and J shed 0 bases, with 10 bases lying between them. The DNA for the CDR3 is TGCGCCAGCAGCCAAGGGGGGACAACTAATGAAAAACTGTTTTTT. This translates into CASSQGGTTNEKLFF.

The chain couples TRBV6-5 to TRBJ1-1, with D possibly TRBD1 on 5 matching bases. Germline-derived CDR1 and CDR2 are MNHEY and SVGAGI. Trimming left V 6 bases short and J 6 bases short, with 14 bases between. The CDR3 is made up of 13 amino acids. The chain's CDR3 is CASSILGESEAFF. The CDR3 coding sequence is TGTGCCAGCAGCATATTGGGGGAATCTGAAGCTTTCTTT.

The chain carries TRBV7-9 and TRBJ1-1; the D gene is possibly TRBD1 (5 bases). Deletions cut 5 bases from V and 3 bases from J, with 22 bases between. This CDR3 is built from 17 residues. Germline CDR1 SEHNR, CDR2 FQNEAQ (reference sequence). Here the CDR3 DNA reads TGTGCCAGCAGCCTAAAAATTGGGGGGGGTTGGGACACTGAAGCTTTCTTT. The encoded protein is CASSLKIGGGWDTEAFF. The complete variable domain, with remaining parts taken from reference TRBV7-9 and TRBJ1-1, reads DTGVSQNPRHKITKRGQNVTFRCDPISEHNRLYWYRQTLGQGPEFLTYFQNEAQLEKSRLLSDRFSAERPKGSFSTLEIQRTEQGDSAMYLCASSLKIGGGWDTEAFFGQGTRLTVV.

This sequence joins TRBV15 and TRBJ1-4; possibly TRBD1 for D (6 bases). Germline CDR1 and CDR2: LNHNV and YYDKDF (reference sequence). The V end lost 6 bases, the J end lost 8 bases, and 16 bases lay between the germline ends. This CDR3 contains 14 residues. The CDR3 nucleotides are TGTGCCACCAGTTTCAGGGGATTGAGCGAAAAACTGTTTTTT. Protein product: CATSFRGLSEKLFF.

This clone was observed a few times. The rearrangement links TRBV30 to TRBJ2-7; D ambiguous. This CDR3 contains 13 residues. Germline loops: CDR1 GTSNPN, CDR2 SVGIG (reference sequence). V was pared by 6 bases and J by 2 bases, with 14 bases between. The CDR3 region is CACTFGLPYEQYF. Here the CDR3 DNA reads TGTGCCTGCACCTTCGGCCTCCCCTACGAGCAGTACTTC.

This chain uses TRBV24-1 with TRBJ2-1, with a possible D match to TRBD1 (6 bases). The germline V gene has CDR1 KGHDR and CDR2 SFDVKD. The CDR3 contains 12 residues. V lost 9 bases and J lost 8, with 13 bases in between. CDR3 region: CATAVGGDEQFF. CDR3 sequence (DNA): TGTGCCACCGCTGTTGGGGGCGATGAGCAGTTCTTC.

V usage is TRBV2 and J usage is TRBJ2-6; no reliable D call. Trimming removed 7 bases from V and 4 bases from J, with 14 bases in between. The CDR3 covers 15 residues. Germline lookup yields CDR1 SNHLY and CDR2 FYNNEI. In DNA, the CDR3 is TGTGCCAGCATGCTTCTTTCATCCGGGGCCAACGTCCTGACTTTC. Translated: CASMLLSSGANVLTF.

V usage is TRBV5-4 and J usage is TRBJ2-1; 8 bases align to TRBD1. The germline V gene encodes CDR1 SGHNT and CDR2 YYREEE (reference sequence). This CDR3 comprises 13 residues. Losses at the gene ends were 1 base for V and 6 bases for J; bases not matched to a gene: 0. The CDR3 DNA reads as TGTGCCAGCAGCTTGACAGGGGGCAATGAGCAGTTCTTC. Translated, it gives CASSLTGGNEQFF.

The chain couples TRBV7-9 to TRBJ2-1, with TRBD1 matching over 8 bases. The CDR3 is 14 amino acids. Germline V gene data show CDR1 as SEHNR and CDR2 as FQNEAQ (reference sequence). V was pared by 1 base and J by 10 bases, with 6 bases of the junction left unmatched. CDR3 coding DNA: TGTGCCAGCAGCTTAGAGGACAGGGTCTTGGAGCAGTTCTTC. It yields the protein CASSLEDRVLEQFF.

This clone was detected a few times. The V and J genes are TRBV14 and TRBJ1-2; maybe TRBD1 (5 bases). V shed 4 bases and J shed 6 bases, with 18 bases lying between them. The CDR3 totals 15 residues. The germline CDR1 and CDR2 sequences are SGHDN and FVKESK. This CDR3 is CASSRAGGSLDGYTF. The CDR3 region has the DNA TGTGCCAGCAGCCGGGCGGGGGGATCCCTTGATGGCTACACCTTC.

This clone has just one count. V usage is TRBV28 and J usage is TRBJ2-6; D may match TRBD1 or TRBD2 (5 bases each). V lost 3 bases, J lost 0 bases, and 18 bases lay in between. The CDR3 covers 19 residues. The germline V gene has CDR1 MDHEN and CDR2 SYDVKM. The chain's CDR3 is CASSLTSGPSVSGANVLTF. CDR3 bases: TGTGCCAGCAGTTTGACCTCGGGACCTTCTGTCTCTGGGGCCAACGTCCTGACTTTC.

The chain recombines TRBV5-4 with TRBJ2-1; TRBD2 matches at 8 bases. This CDR3 spans 15 amino acids. Per the germline V gene, CDR1 is SGHNT and CDR2 is YYREEE (reference sequence). V dropped 0 bases and J dropped 10; count of bases not matched to a gene: 9. The CDR3 DNA sequence: TGTGCCAGCAGCTTGGATACTAGCGGTCTGACGGAGCAGTTCTTC. Residues: CASSLDTSGLTEQFF.

This rearrangement joins TRBV11-3 to TRBJ2-2; 9 nucleotides match TRBD1. CDR1 SGHNT and CDR2 YENEEA come from the germline V gene. This CDR3 is 18 amino acids long. V dropped 1 base and J dropped 5; count of bases not matched to a gene: 11. CDR3 protein: CASSLGDPGQGGTGELFF. The CDR3 nucleotides are TGTGCCAGCAGCTTAGGTGACCCGGGACAGGGTGGGACCGGGGAGCTGTTTTTT.